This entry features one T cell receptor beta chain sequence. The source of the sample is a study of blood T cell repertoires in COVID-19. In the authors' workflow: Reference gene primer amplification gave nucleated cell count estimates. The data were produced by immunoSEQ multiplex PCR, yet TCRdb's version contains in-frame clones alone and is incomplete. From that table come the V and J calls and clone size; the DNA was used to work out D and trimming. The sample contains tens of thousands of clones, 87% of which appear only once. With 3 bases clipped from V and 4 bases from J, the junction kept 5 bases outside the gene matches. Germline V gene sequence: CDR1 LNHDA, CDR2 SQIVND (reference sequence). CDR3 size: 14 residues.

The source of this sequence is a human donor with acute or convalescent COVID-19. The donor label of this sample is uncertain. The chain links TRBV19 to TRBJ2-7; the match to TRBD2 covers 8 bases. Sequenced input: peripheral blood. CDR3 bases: TGTGCCAGTAGTATTGCCAGCGGGGGTTACGAGCAGTACTTC. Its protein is CASSIASGGYEQYF.